This passage covers 20 T cell receptor beta chains from one sample sequenced in a study of patients and donors after allogeneic stem cell transplantation. Each CDR3 protein is one row after TCRdb ran MiXCR on the RT-PCR reads. Among more than 850,000 distinct CDR3 sequences listed, roughly 18% were seen once. Specimen: blood, either unsorted or a sorted T cell fraction (not recorded which). These receptors were obtained from a human donor who was either an allogeneic HSCT recipient or a stem cell or donor lymphocyte infusion donor (not recorded which). It is not recorded whose cells these are; they may come from a transplant donor.

The chain combines TRBV6-5 with TRBJ2-7; 8 positions match TRBD1. CDR3 size: 12 residues. The ends lost 6 bases at V and 10 bases at J; junction bases unmatched: 8. CDR1 MNHEY and CDR2 SVGAGI come from the germline V gene. The CDR3: CASSADRVKQYF. The CDR3 DNA reads TGTGCCAGCAGCGCGGACAGGGTGAAACAGTACTTC.

This clonotype was found a few times. This rearrangement joins TRBV5-1 to TRBJ2-3, with 10 bases that match TRBD2. The CDR3 covers 16 residues. Germline V gene lookup returns CDR1 SGHRS and CDR2 YFSETQ. V shed 0 bases and J 0 bases; nucleotides not matched to a gene: 1. CDR3 sequence reads: CASSLVLAGSTDTQYF. DNA for the CDR3: TGCGCCAGCAGCTTGGTACTAGCGGGAAGCACAGATACGCAGTATTTT.

The J gene is TRBJ1-4, the V gene TRBV10-3, with TRBD1 matching over 8 bases. V lost 6 bases to trimming and J lost 8 bases; unmatched junction nucleotides: 17. The CDR3 extends over 17 amino acids. Germline V gene data show CDR1 as ENHRY and CDR2 as SYGVKD. CDR3 DNA: TGTGCCATCAGCGACCCATCCGGGGACAGGTCGGGCGAAAAACTGTTTTTT. It specifies CAISDPSGDRSGEKLFF.

This clonotype was counted ten times or more. CDR3 sequence (DNA): TGCAGCGTCGCAGGACAGGGTGACCAGCCCCAGCATTTT. It is translated as CSVAGQGDQPQHF. The chain links TRBV29-1 to TRBJ1-5; 8 bases match TRBD1. This CDR3 region has 13 residues. V was pared by 6 bases and J by 7 bases, with 8 bases of the junction left unmatched. Per the germline V gene, CDR1 is SQVTM and CDR2 is ANQGSEA.

The chain employs TRBV12-3 or TRBV12-4 and TRBJ1-1; 7 nucleotides line up with TRBD1. V shed 6 bases and J 10 bases; nucleotides not matched to a gene: 8. The CDR3 is made up of 12 amino acids. Written as DNA, the CDR3 is TGTGCCAGCAGACCCAACAGGGGACGAGCTTTCTTT. Protein: CASRPNRGRAFF.

This clonotype has just a few counts. V usage is TRBV20-1 and J usage is TRBJ2-7; D gene unclear. The germline V and J ends were trimmed by 3 bases and 4 bases, with 13 bases remaining between them. CDR3 length: 13 residues. Germline V gives CDR1 DFQATT, CDR2 SNEGSKA (reference sequence). The CDR3 spells CSARIGRRYEQYF. The CDR3 nucleotides read TGCAGTGCTAGGATCGGCCGTCGTTACGAGCAGTACTTC.

In its sample, this clonotype was seen a few times. The chain carries TRBV4-1 and TRBJ2-1, with no clear D. There are 15 residues in the CDR3. Germline CDR1 and CDR2: MGHRA and YSYEKL. V lost 3 bases and J lost 0, with 9 bases in between. The CDR3 sequence: CASSHILRSYNEQFF. The CDR3 coding sequence is TGCGCCAGCAGCCATATACTCCGCTCCTACAATGAGCAGTTCTTC.

The V call is TRBV7-6, the J call TRBJ2-1; D gene unclear. The germline V and J ends were trimmed by 9 bases and 4 bases, with 13 bases remaining between them. The CDR3 length is 13 residues. Germline V lookup: CDR1 SGHVS, CDR2 FNYEAQ. The CDR3 protein is CASWSDPYNEQFF. Here the CDR3 DNA reads TGTGCCAGTTGGTCGGACCCATACAATGAGCAGTTCTTC.

This clonotype occurred a few times. The V call is TRBV6-2 or TRBV6-3, the J call TRBJ2-5; no firm D call. The CDR3 is 12 residues long. Germline assignment: CDR1 MNHEY and CDR2 SVGEGT. V was cut by 5 bases and J by 4 bases, with 8 bases left in between. The CDR3 DNA is TGTGCCAGCAGTCATAATCGAGAGACCCAGTACTTC. Its translation is CASSHNRETQYF.

This clonotype came up a few times. CDR3 DNA: TGTGCCAGCAGCGTACAGGGGAGACAGCCCCAGCATTTT. It encodes CASSVQGRQPQHF. This chain connects TRBV11-2 to TRBJ1-5, with TRBD1 identical over 7 bases. The CDR3 contains 13 residues. V was pared by 5 bases and J by 7 bases, with 5 bases of the junction left unmatched. Germline CDR1 SGHAT, CDR2 FQNNGV.

The chain uses TRBV5-1 and TRBJ2-3, with 12 positions matching TRBD2. The junction had 11 bases not matched to a gene; V was cut back by 4 bases and J by 2 bases. Germline V CDR1 and CDR2: SGHRS, YFSETQ. The length of the CDR3 is 18 residues. The CDR3 here is CASSPERLAGALTDTQYF. Here the CDR3 DNA reads TGCGCCAGCAGCCCAGAACGACTAGCGGGGGCCCTCACAGATACGCAGTATTTT.

This chain uses TRBV27 with TRBJ2-3, with no clear D. V dropped 3 bases and J dropped 2 bases, with 9 bases sitting between them. CDR3 length equals 14 residues. CDR1 and CDR2 (germline): MNHEY, SMNVEV (reference sequence). CDR3 protein: CASSFRPATDTQYF. CDR3 DNA: TGTGCCAGCAGTTTCCGCCCGGCCACAGATACGCAGTATTTT.

This clonotype showed up just a few times. CDR3 loop: CASRGTSGGSYEQYF. Here the CDR3 DNA reads TGTGCCAGCAGGGGGACTAGCGGGGGCTCCTACGAGCAGTACTTC. The V call is TRBV6-1, the J call TRBJ2-7, with TRBD2 matching 14 bases. Trimming cost V 6 bases and J 0 bases; bases outside gene matches: 1. The CDR3 runs 15 residues. Germline V gene lookup returns CDR1 MNHNS and CDR2 SASEGT.

This clonotype appeared a few times. This chain uses TRBV29-1 with TRBJ1-1; D not resolved. CDR3 length: 12 residues. The V end lost 7 bases, the J end lost 2 bases, and 11 bases lay between the germline ends. Per the germline V gene, CDR1 is SQVTM and CDR2 is ANQGSEA. CDR3 region: CSGGTANTEAFF. The CDR3 coding sequence is TGCAGCGGCGGAACAGCTAACACTGAAGCTTTCTTT.

This clonotype was counted a few times. The chain carries TRBV19 and TRBJ1-4, with 8 bases that match TRBD1. This CDR3 is built from 15 residues. Germline V gene lookup returns CDR1 LNHDA and CDR2 SQIVND (reference sequence). Unmatched junction bases numbered 10, after V lost 11 bases and J lost 2 bases. CDR3 nucleotide sequence: TGTGCCGTCAGGGGGCGAGGTTCGACTAATGAAAAACTGTTTTTT. Translated: CAVRGRGSTNEKLFF.

The rearrangement joins TRBV4-3 to TRBJ2-2; 7 nucleotides line up with TRBD1. The germline V gene encodes CDR1 LGHNA and CDR2 YSLEER. V trimming: 0 bases; J trimming: 5 bases; junction bases outside the gene matches: 6. This CDR3 is built from 16 residues. The CDR3, as DNA: TGCGCCAGCAGCCAAGATAGGGGACAGATAACCGGGGAGCTGTTTTTT. Protein sequence: CASSQDRGQITGELFF.

The V call is TRBV7-2, the J call TRBJ1-1; D not certain. This CDR3 region has 14 residues. Deletions cut 4 bases from V and 5 bases from J, with 14 bases between. Germline CDR1 and CDR2: SGHTA and FQGNSA. This CDR3 reads CASSSYSGGTEAFF. CDR3 coding DNA: TGTGCCAGCAGCTCGTACTCGGGAGGGACTGAAGCTTTCTTT. Filled out from reference TRBV7-2 and TRBJ1-1, the complete variable domain reads GAGVSQSPSNKVTEKGKDVELRCDPISGHTALYWYRQSLGQGLEFLIYFQGNSAPDKSGLPSDRFSAERTGGSVSTLTIQRTQQEDSAVYLCASSSYSGGTEAFFGQGTRLTVV.

The J gene is TRBJ2-7, the V gene TRBV30; D might be TRBD1 (6 bases). Deletions cut 3 bases from V and 3 bases from J, with 12 bases between. This CDR3 is 13 amino acids long. Germline lookup yields CDR1 GTSNPN and CDR2 SVGIG (reference sequence). The CDR3 is CAWSRDILYEQYF. CDR3 coding DNA: TGTGCCTGGAGCCGGGACATCCTCTACGAGCAGTACTTC. Supplemented by reference TRBV30 and TRBJ2-7, the full variable domain reads SQTIHQWPATLVQPVGSPLSLECTVEGTSNPNLYWYRQAAGRGLQLLFYSVGIGQISSEVPQNLSASRPQDRQFILSSKKLLLSDSGFYLCAWSRDILYEQYFGPGTRLTVT.

CDR3 sequence (DNA): TGTGCCAGCAGCCACGGTTCAAACAGGGGTGGCTATGGCTACACCTTC. The encoded protein is CASSHGSNRGGYGYTF. The chain links TRBV16 to TRBJ1-2, with 7 nucleotides matching TRBD1. The germline CDR1 and CDR2 sequences are KGHSY and FQNENV. Trimming cost V 3 bases and J 4 bases; bases outside gene matches: 11. CDR3 length: 16 residues.

This rearrangement joins TRBV30 to TRBJ1-1; D is uncertain. This CDR3 contains 11 residues. V was cut by 7 bases and J by 4 bases, with 10 bases left in between. Germline CDR1 and CDR2: GTSNPN and SVGIG (reference sequence). DNA for the CDR3: TGTGCCTCCCTGGTGTTCACTGAAGCTTTCTTT. This codes for CASLVFTEAFF.